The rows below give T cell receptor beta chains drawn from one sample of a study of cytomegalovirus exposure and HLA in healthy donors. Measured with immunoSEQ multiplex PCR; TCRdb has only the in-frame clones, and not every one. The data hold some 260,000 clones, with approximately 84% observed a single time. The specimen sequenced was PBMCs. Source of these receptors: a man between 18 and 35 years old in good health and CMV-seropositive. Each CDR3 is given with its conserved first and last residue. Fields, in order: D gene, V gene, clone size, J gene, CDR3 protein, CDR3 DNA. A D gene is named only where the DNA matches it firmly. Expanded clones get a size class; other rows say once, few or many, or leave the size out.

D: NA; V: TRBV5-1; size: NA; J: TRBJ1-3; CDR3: CASSLAPGYSGNTIYF; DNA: TGCGCCAGCAGCTTGGCGCCGGGGTACTCTGGAAACACCATATATTTT
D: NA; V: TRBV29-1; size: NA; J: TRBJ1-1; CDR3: CSVEAGMNTEAFF; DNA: TGCAGCGTTGAGGCAGGGATGAACACTGAAGCTTTCTTT
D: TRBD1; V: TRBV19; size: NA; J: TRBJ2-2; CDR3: CASRRTGGRTGELFF; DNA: TGTGCCAGTAGGAGGACAGGGGGCCGCACCGGGGAGCTGTTTTTT
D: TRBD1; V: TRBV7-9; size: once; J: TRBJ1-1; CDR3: CASSQQGTGSEAFF; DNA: TGTGCCAGCAGCCAACAGGGGACGGGGTCTGAAGCTTTCTTT
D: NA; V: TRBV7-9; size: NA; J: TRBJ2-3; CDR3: CANSPGDTQYF; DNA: TGTGCCAATTCTCCAGGGGATACGCAGTATTTT
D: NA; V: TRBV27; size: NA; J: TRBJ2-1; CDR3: CASSPFGRSLFEQFF; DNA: TGTGCCAGCAGTCCGTTCGGGCGGTCCCTATTCGAGCAGTTCTTC
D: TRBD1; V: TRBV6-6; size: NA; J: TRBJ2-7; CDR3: CASRGTGSWEQYF; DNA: TGTGCCAGCCGCGGGACAGGGTCGTGGGAGCAGTACTTC
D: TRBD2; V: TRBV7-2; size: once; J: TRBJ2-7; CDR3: CASSLVRTSGYPYEQYF; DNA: TGTGCCAGCAGCTTAGTAAGGACTAGCGGGTATCCCTACGAGCAGTACTTC
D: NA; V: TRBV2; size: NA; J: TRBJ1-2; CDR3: CASSENSIYGYTF; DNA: TGTGCCAGCAGTGAAAACAGCATCTATGGCTACACCTTC
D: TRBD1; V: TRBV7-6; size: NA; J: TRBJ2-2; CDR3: CASSRLGTVNTGELFF; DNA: TGTGCCAGCAGCCGACTCGGGACAGTGAACACCGGGGAGCTGTTTTTT
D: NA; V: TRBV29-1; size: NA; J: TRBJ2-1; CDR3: CSAGADRGEQFF; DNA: TGCAGCGCGGGAGCTGATCGCGGTGAGCAGTTCTTC
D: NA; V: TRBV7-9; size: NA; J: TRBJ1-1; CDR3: CASSPQSVGNTEAFF; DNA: TGTGCCAGCAGCCCCCAAAGCGTCGGGAACACTGAAGCTTTCTTT
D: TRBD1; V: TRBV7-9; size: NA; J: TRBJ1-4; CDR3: CASSFSGTGSEKLFF; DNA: TGTGCCAGCAGCTTTTCCGGGACAGGGAGTGAAAAACTGTTTTTT
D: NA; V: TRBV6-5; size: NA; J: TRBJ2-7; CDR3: CASSYELRTNYEQYF; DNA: TGTGCCAGCAGTTACGAACTCCGGACAAACTACGAGCAGTACTTC
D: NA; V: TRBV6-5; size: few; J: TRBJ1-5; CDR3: CASSPDGSNQPQHF; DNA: TGTGCCAGCAGTCCGGACGGTAGCAATCAGCCCCAGCATTTT
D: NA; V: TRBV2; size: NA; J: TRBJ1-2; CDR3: CASSEGSGRGYTF; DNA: TGTGCCAGCAGTGAAGGATCAGGGCGGGGCTACACCTTC
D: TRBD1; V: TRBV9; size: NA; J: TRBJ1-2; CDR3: CASTLGTADFYGYTF; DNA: TGTGCCAGCACCCTCGGGACAGCGGACTTCTATGGCTACACCTTC
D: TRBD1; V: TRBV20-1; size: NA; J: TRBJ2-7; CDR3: CSASPGGEQYF; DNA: TGCAGTGCTAGTCCAGGGGGTGAGCAGTACTTC
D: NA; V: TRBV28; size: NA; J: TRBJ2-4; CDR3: CASREENIQYF; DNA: TGTGCCAGCAGGGAGGAAAACATTCAGTACTTC
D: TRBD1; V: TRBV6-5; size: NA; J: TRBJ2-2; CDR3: CASSFQGESGELFF; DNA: TGTGCCAGCAGTTTCCAGGGGGAGTCCGGGGAGCTGTTTTTT
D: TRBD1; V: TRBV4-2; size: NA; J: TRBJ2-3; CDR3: CASSRSQGGQTDTQYF; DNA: TGTGCCAGCAGCCGCAGCCAAGGGGGACAGACAGATACGCAGTATTTT
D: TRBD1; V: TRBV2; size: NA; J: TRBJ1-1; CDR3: CASVETKGQGGRAEAFF; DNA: TGTGCCAGCGTAGAAACAAAGGGACAGGGAGGAAGGGCTGAAGCTTTCTTT
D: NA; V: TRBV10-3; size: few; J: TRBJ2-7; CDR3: CAISEVRAREQYF; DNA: TGTGCCATCAGTGAAGTGCGCGCCCGGGAGCAGTACTTC
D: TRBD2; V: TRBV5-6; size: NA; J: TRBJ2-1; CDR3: CASRSSGREDNEQFF; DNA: TGTGCCAGCAGATCTAGCGGGAGGGAGGACAATGAGCAGTTCTTC
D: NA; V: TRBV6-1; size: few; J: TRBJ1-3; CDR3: CASSESPNSGNTIYF; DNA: TGTGCCAGCAGTGAATCGCCAAACTCTGGAAACACCATATATTTT
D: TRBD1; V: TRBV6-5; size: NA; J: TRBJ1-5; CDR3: CASSRTGGNQPQHF; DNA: TGTGCCAGCAGTCGGACAGGGGGCAATCAGCCCCAGCATTTT
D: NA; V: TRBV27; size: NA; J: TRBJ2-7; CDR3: CASSSGVSYEQYF; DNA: TGTGCCAGCAGTTCAGGGGTTTCCTACGAGCAGTACTTC
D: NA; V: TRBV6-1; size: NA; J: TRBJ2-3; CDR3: CASSERRGLTDTQYF; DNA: TGTGCCAGCAGTGAACGGAGAGGACTAACAGATACGCAGTATTTT
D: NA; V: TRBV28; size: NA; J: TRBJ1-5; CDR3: CASSLGQGFYQPQHF; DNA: TGTGCCAGCAGTTTGGGGCAGGGCTTTTATCAGCCCCAGCATTTT
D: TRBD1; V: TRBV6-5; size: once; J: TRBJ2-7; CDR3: CASSYGQGSHEQYF; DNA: TGTGCCAGCAGTTACGGACAGGGCAGCCACGAGCAGTACTTC
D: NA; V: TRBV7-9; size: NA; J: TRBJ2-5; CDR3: CASSLASGQETQYF; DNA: TGTGCCAGCAGCTTAGCTAGCGGACAAGAGACCCAGTACTTC
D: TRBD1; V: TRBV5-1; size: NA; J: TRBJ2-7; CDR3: CASSWTGGGYEQYF; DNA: TGCGCCAGCAGCTGGACAGGGGGCGGCTACGAGCAGTACTTC
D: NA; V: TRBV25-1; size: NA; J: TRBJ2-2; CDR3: CASSEWREGVGELFF; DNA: TGTGCCAGCAGTGAATGGAGGGAGGGGGTCGGGGAGCTGTTTTTT
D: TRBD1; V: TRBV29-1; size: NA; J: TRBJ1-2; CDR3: CSVRGIGGRYDGYTF; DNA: TGCAGCGTGAGGGGGATAGGGGGCAGGTATGATGGCTACACCTTC
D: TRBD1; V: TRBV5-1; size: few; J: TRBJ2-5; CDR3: CASSGTAQETQYF; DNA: TGCGCCAGCAGCGGGACAGCCCAAGAGACCCAGTACTTC
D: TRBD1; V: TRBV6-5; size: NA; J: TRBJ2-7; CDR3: CASSIRQGVSYEQYF; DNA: TGTGCCAGCAGCATCCGACAGGGGGTCTCCTACGAGCAGTACTTC
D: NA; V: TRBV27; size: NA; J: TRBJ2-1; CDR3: CASSFVGTEVFF; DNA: TGTGCCAGCAGTTTTGTGGGAACCGAGGTGTTCTTC
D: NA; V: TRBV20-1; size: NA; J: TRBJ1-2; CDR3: CSARRGYGYTF; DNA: TGCAGTGCTAGGCGTGGCTATGGCTACACCTTC
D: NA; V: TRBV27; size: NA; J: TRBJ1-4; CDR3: CASSLTGTPTNEKLFF; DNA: TGTGCCAGCAGTCTTACTGGGACACCAACTAATGAAAAACTGTTTTTT
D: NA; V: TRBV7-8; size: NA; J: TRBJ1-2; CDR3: CASSLNEVVGGGSGYTF; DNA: TGTGCCAGCAGCTTGAATGAAGTTGTGGGCGGGGGGAGCGGCTACACCTTC
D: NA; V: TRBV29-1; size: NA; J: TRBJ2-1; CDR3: CSVWEGSYNEQFF; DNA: TGCAGCGTATGGGAAGGCTCCTACAATGAGCAGTTCTTC
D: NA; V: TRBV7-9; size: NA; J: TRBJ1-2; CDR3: CASSSGGGYTF; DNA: TGTGCCAGCAGCTCCGGCGGGGGCTACACCTTC
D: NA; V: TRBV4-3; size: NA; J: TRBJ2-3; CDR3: CASSQDRRSSTDTQYF; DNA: TGCGCCAGCAGCCAAGACCGGCGGTCTAGCACAGATACGCAGTATTTT
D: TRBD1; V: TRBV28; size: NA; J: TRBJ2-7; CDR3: CANSGGRGHPSEQYF; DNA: TGTGCCAACTCAGGGGGTAGGGGGCATCCCTCCGAGCAGTACTTC
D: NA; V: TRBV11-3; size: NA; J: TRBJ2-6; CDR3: CASSTGSGANVLTF; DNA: TGTGCCAGCAGCACGGGTTCTGGGGCCAACGTCCTGACTTTC
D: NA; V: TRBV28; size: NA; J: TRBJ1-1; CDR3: CASNAGEAFF; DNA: TGTGCCAGCAACGCAGGCGAGGCTTTCTTT
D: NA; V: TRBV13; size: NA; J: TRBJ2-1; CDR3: CASSPGHNNEQFF; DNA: TGTGCCAGCAGCCCGGGACACAACAATGAGCAGTTCTTC
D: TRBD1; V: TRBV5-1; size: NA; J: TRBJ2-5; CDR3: CASSLEGQGETQYF; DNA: TGCGCCAGCAGCTTAGAGGGACAGGGGGAGACCCAGTACTTC
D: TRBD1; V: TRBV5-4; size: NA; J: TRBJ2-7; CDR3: CASSLQGARYEQYF; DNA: TGTGCCAGCAGCTTGCAGGGGGCGAGGTACGAGCAGTACTTC
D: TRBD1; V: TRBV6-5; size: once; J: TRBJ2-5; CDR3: CASTERGRETQYF; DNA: TGTGCCAGCACTGAGAGGGGGCGAGAGACCCAGTACTTC
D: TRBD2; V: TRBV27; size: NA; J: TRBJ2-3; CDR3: CASSLGAGEDTQYF; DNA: TGTGCCAGCAGTTTAGGAGCGGGAGAAGATACGCAGTATTTT